These 8 T cell receptor beta chains originate from one sample sequenced in a study of T cell changes during pregnancy in multiple sclerosis. Data came from immunoSEQ multiplex PCR; TCRdb stores just in-frame clones and leaves some out. The data hold roughly 64,000 clones, with approximately 91% observed a single time. This specimen consisted of peripheral blood, obtained in the second trimester of pregnancy. Receptors were obtained from a female donor with multiple sclerosis, enrolled in a pregnancy study.

This sequence joins TRBV28 and TRBJ1-5; TRBD1 agrees at 8 bases. The CDR3 is made up of 18 amino acids. Germline values: CDR1 MDHEN, CDR2 SYDVKM. J gave up 4 bases and V 4 bases, and 15 bases lay outside the gene matches. CDR3 sequence reads: CASSSPAQVRGRNQPQHF. CDR3 bases: TGTGCCAGCAGTTCTCCAGCACAAGTCAGGGGGCGAAATCAGCCCCAGCATTTT.

The chain has TRBV11-2 and TRBJ1-1, with 8 positions matching TRBD1. The ends lost 7 bases at V and 1 base at J; junction bases unmatched: 5. The germline gives CDR1 SGHAT, CDR2 FQNNGV. The length of the CDR3 is 14 residues. CDR3 nucleotide sequence: TGTGCCAGCAAAAGACAGGGGCGGAACACTGAAGCTTTCTTT. It specifies CASKRQGRNTEAFF.

The rearrangement links TRBV2 to TRBJ1-1, with D tentatively TRBD1 (6 bases). The CDR3 extends over 13 amino acids. Trimming pared 4 bases from V and 11 bases from J, leaving 17 bases between. Germline values: CDR1 SNHLY, CDR2 FYNNEI. The CDR3 DNA sequence: TGTGCCAGCAGTGGGACAGCTCGGGTGGTGGCTTTCTTT. This gives the protein CASSGTARVVAFF.

CDR3 amino acids: CASSESKGAKQYF. The CDR3 DNA is TGTGCCAGCAGTGAATCCAAGGGGGCAAAGCAGTACTTC. The V call is TRBV2, the J call TRBJ2-7, with 7 nucleotides matching TRBD1. The CDR3 length is 13 residues. CDR1 is SNHLY and CDR2 is FYNNEI in the germline V gene. Trimming removed 2 bases from V and 8 bases from J; junction bases left unmatched: 6.

The chain has TRBV6-5 and TRBJ2-7, with TRBD2 identical over 10 bases. This CDR3 spans 15 amino acids. Trimming took 2 bases from V and 4 from J; bases not matched to a gene: 5. Germline assignment: CDR1 MNHEY and CDR2 SVGAGI. The CDR3: CASSYGGLANYEQYF. CDR3 in DNA: TGTGCCAGCAGTTACGGGGGACTAGCGAATTACGAGCAGTACTTC.

This clone has just a few counts. The J gene is TRBJ1-5, the V gene TRBV4-1, with 7 bases fitting TRBD1. The germline V gene has CDR1 MGHRA and CDR2 YSYEKL. This CDR3 region has 17 residues. The ends lost 4 bases at V and 4 bases at J; junction bases unmatched: 13. The CDR3 bases are TGCGCCAGCAGCCCGGGAGAGACTGGGACAGTAAATCAGCCCCAGCATTTT. Amino acids: CASSPGETGTVNQPQHF.

The genes are TRBV7-2 and TRBJ1-2; no definite D call. Germline V gene data show CDR1 as SGHTA and CDR2 as FQGNSA. CDR3 size: 14 residues. Between the trimmed V and J ends, which lost 3 bases and 0 bases, there was a span of 8 bases. The CDR3 here is CASSFLGPNYGYTF. The CDR3 coding sequence is TGTGCCAGCAGCTTTTTGGGCCCTAACTATGGCTACACCTTC.

This chain joins TRBV27 and TRBJ2-1; possibly TRBD2 for D (6 bases). V was clipped by 0 bases and J by 2 bases, with 8 bases between them. CDR1 is MNHEY and CDR2 is SMNVEV in the germline V gene (reference sequence). The CDR3 runs to 15 residues. The CDR3 region has the DNA TGTGCCAGCAGTTTATCGACGGGGGCCTACAATGAGCAGTTCTTC. Protein sequence: CASSLSTGAYNEQFF.